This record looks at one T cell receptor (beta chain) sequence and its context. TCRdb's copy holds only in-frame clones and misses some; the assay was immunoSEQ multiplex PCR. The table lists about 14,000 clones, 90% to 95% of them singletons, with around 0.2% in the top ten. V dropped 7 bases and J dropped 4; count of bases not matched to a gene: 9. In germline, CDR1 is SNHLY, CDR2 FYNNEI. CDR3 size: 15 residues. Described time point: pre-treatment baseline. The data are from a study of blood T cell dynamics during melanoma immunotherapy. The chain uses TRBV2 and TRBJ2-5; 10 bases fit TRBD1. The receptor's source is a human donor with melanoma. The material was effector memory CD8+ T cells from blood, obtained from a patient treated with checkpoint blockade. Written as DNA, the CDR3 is TGTGCCAGCAAGACAGGGGGCGCCCCCACAGAGACCCAGTACTTC. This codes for CASKTGGAPTETQYF.